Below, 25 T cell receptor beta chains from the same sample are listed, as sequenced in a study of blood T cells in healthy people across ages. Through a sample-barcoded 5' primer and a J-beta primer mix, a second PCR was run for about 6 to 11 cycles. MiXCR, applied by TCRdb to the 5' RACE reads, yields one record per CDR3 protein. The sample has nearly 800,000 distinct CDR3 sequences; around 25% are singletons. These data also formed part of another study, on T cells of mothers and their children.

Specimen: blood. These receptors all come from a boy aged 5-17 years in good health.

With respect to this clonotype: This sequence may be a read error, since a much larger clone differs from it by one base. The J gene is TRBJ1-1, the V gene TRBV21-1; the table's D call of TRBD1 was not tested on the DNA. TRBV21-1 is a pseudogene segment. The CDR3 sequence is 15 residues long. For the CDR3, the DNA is TGTGCCAGCAGCAAATTGGCAGGGGCGTGCACTGGAGCTTTCTTT. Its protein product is CASSKLAGACTGAFF.

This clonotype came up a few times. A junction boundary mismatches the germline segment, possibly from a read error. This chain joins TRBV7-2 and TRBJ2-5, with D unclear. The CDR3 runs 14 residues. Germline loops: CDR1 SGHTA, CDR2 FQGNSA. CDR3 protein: CASSFSTFPETQYF. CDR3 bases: TGTGCCAGTAGCTTTAGCACTTTCCCAGAGACCCAGTACTTC.

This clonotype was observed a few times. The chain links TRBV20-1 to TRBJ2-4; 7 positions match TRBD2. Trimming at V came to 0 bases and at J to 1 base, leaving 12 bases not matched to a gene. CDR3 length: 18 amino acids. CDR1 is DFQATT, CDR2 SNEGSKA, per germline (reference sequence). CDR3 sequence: CSARDPRSGEPAKNIQYF. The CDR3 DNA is TGCAGTGCTAGAGATCCACGCAGCGGGGAACCTGCCAAAAACATTCAGTACTTC.

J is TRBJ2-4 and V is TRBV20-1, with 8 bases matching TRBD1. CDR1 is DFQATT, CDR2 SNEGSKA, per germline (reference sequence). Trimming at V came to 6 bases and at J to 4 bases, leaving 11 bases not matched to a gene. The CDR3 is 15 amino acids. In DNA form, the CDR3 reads TGCAGTGCCGACCGACAGGGGCTCACAAAAAACATTCAGTACTTC. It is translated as CSADRQGLTKNIQYF.

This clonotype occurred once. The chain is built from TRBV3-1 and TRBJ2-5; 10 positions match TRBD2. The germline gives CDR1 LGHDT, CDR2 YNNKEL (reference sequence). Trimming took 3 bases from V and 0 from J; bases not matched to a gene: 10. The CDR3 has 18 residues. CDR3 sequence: CASSQYWELAGNQETQYF. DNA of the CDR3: TGTGCCAGCAGCCAGTATTGGGAACTAGCGGGAAACCAAGAGACCCAGTACTTC.

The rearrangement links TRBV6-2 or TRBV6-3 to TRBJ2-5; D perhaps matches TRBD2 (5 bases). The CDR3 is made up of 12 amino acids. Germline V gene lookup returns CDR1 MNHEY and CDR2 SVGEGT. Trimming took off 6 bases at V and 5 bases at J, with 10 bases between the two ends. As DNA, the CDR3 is TGTGCCAGCAGGGGAGCTACGGAGACCCAGTACTTC. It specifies CASRGATETQYF.

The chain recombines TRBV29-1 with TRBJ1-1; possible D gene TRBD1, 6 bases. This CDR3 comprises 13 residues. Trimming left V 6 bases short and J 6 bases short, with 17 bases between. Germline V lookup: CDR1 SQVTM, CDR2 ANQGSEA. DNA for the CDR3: TGCAGCGTCGGGGGGGGGCAGGTGGCTGAAGCTTTCTTT. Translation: CSVGGGQVAEAFF.

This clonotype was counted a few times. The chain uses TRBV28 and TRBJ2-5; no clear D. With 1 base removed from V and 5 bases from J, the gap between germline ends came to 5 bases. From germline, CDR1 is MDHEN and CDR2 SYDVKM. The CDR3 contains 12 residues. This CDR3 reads CASSLFRETQYF. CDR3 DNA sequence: TGTGCCAGCAGTTTATTTCGGGAGACCCAGTACTTC.

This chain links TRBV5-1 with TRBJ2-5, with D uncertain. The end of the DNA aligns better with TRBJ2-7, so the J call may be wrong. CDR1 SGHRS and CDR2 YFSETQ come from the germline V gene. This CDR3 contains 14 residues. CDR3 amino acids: CASSLLQLPYEQYF. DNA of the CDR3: TGCGCCAGCAGCTTGCTTCAGCTCCCCTACGAGCAGTACTTC.

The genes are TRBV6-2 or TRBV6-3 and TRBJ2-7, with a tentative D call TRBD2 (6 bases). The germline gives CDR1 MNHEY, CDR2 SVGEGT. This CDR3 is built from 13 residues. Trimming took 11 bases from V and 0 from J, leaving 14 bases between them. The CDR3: CAAGTVSSYEQYF. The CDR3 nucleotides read TGTGCCGCGGGGACTGTCAGCTCCTACGAGCAGTACTTC.

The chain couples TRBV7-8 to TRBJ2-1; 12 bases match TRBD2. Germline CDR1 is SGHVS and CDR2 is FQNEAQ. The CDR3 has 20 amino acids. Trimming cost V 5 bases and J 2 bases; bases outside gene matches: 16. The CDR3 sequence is CASSLSWLAGGIDPYNEQFF. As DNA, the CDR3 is TGTGCCAGCAGCCTCTCGTGGCTAGCGGGAGGGATCGACCCCTACAATGAGCAGTTCTTC.

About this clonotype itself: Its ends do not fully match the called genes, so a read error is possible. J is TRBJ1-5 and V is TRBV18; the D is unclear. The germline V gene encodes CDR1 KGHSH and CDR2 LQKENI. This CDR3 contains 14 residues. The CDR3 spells CASSPDGRNRPQHF. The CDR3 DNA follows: TGTGCCAGCTCACCAGACGGACGCAATCGGCCCCAGCATTTT.

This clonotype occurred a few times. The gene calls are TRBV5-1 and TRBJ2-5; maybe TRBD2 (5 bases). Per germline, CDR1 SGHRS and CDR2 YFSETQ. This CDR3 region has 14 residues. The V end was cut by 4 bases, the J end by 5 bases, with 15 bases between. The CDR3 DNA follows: TGCGCCAGCAGCCCTGGTCGGGGTGGGGAGACCCAGTACTTC. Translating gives CASSPGRGGETQYF.

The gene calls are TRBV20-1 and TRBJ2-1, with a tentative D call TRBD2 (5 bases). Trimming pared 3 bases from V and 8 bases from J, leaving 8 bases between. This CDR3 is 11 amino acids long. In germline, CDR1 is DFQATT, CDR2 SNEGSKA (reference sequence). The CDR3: CSASGEYEQFF. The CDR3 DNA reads TGCAGTGCTAGCGGGGAATATGAGCAGTTCTTC.

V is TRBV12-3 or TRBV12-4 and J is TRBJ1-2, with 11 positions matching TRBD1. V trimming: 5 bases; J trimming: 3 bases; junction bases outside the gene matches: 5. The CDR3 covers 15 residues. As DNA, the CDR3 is TGTGCCAGCAGTCCGGGGACAGGGGGTTACTATGGCTACACCTTC. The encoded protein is CASSPGTGGYYGYTF.

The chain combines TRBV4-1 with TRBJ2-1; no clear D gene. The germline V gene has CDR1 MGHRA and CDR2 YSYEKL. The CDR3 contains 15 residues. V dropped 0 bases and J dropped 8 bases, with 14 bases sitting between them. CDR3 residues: CASSQDLAFKDEQFF. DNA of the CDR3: TGCGCCAGCAGCCAAGACCTGGCATTTAAGGATGAGCAGTTCTTC.

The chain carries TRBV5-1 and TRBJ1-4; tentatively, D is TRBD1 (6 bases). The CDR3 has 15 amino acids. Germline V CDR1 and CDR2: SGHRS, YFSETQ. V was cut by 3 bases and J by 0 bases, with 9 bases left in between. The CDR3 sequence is CASSSGATTNEKLFF. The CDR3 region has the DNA TGCGCCAGCAGCTCAGGGGCTACAACTAATGAAAAACTGTTTTTT. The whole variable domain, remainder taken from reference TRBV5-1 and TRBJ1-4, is KAGVTQTPRYLIKTRGQQVTLSCSPISGHRSVSWYQQTPGQGLQFLFEYFSETQRNKGNFPGRFSGRQFSNSRSEMNVSTLELGDSALYLCASSSGATTNEKLFFGSGTQLSVL.

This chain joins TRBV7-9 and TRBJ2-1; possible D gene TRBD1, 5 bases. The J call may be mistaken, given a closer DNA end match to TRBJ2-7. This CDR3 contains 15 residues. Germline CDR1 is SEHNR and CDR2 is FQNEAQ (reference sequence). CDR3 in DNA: TGTGCCAGCAGCACAACCCAGGACATTTACTACGAGCAGTACTTC. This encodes CASSTTQDIYYEQYF.

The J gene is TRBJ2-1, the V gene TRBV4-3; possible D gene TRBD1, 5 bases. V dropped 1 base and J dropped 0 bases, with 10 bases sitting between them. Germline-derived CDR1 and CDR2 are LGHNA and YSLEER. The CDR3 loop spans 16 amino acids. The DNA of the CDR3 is TGCGCCAGCAGCCAAGGGGTCAGGGTCTCCTACAATGAGCAGTTCTTC. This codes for CASSQGVRVSYNEQFF.

Written as DNA, the CDR3 is TGTGCCAGCAGACCAAGGGGGCGCGGGGGCACTGAAGCTTTCTTT. This encodes CASRPRGRGGTEAFF. This rearrangement joins TRBV7-9 to TRBJ1-1; TRBD1 agrees at 7 bases. CDR1 and CDR2 (germline): SEHNR, FQNEAQ (reference sequence). V gave up 6 bases and J gave up 4 bases; unmatched junction bases: 11. The CDR3 is 15 amino acids.

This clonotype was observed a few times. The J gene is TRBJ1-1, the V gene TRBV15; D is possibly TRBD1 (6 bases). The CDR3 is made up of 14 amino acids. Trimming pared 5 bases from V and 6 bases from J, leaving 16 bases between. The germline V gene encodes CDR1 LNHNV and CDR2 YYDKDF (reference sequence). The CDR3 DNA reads TGTGCCACCAGCTACGACAGGAGAGCGGCTGAAGCTTTCTTT. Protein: CATSYDRRAAEAFF.

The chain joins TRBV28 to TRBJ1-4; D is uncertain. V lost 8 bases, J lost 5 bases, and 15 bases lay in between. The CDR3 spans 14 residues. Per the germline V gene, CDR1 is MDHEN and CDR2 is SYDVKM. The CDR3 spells CASEPQAGNEKLFF. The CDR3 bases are TGTGCCAGCGAACCCCAGGCGGGGAATGAAAAACTGTTTTTT.

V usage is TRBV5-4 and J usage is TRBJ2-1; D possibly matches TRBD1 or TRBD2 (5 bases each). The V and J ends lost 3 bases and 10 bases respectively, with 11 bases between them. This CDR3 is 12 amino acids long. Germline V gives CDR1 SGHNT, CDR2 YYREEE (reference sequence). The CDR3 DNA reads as TGTGCCAGCAGCTCCGGGACCCGAGAGCAGTTCTTC. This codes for CASSSGTREQFF.

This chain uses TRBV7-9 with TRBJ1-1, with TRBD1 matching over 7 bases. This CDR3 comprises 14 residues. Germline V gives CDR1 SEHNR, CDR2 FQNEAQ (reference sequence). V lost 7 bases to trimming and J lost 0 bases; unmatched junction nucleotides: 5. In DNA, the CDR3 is TGTGCCAGCACCCCAACAGGGGTGAACACTGAAGCTTTCTTT. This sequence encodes CASTPTGVNTEAFF.

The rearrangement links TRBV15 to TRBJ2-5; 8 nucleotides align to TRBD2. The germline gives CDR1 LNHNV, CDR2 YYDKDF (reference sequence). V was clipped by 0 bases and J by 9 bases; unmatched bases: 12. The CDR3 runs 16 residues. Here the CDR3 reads CATSRDASGRDEAQYF. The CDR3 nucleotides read TGTGCCACCAGCAGAGACGCTAGCGGGCGGGATGAAGCCCAGTACTTC.